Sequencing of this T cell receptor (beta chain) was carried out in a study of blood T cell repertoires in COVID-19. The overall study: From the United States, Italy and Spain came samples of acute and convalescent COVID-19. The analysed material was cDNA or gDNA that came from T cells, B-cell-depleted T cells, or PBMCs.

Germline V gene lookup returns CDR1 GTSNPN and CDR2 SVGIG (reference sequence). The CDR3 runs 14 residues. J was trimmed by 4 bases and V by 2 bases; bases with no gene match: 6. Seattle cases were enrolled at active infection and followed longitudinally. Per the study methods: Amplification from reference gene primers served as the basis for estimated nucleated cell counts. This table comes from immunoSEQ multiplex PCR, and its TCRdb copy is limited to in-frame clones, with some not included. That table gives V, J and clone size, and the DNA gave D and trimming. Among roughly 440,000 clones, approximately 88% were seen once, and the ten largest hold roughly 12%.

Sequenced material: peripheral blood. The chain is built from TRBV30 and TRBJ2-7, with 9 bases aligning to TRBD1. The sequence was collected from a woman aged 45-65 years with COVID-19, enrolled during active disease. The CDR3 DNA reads TGTGCCTGGAGTTACTGGACAGGGGATTACGAGCAGTACTTC. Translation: CAWSYWTGDYEQYF.